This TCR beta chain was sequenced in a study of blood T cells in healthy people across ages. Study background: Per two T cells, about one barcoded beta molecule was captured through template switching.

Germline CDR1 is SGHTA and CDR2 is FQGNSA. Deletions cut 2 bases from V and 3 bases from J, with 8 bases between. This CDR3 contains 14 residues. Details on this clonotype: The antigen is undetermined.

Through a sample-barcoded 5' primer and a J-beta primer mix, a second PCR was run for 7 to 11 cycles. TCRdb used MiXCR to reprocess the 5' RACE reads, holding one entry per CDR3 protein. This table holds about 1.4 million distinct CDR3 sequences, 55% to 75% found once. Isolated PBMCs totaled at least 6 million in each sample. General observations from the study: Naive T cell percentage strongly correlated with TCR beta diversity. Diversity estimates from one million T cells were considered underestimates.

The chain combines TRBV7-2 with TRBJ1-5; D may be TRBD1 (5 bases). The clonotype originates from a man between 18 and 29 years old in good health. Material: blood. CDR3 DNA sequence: TGTGCCAGCAGCTTAACCAGGGTCAATCAGCCCCAGCATTTT. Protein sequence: CASSLTRVNQPQHF.